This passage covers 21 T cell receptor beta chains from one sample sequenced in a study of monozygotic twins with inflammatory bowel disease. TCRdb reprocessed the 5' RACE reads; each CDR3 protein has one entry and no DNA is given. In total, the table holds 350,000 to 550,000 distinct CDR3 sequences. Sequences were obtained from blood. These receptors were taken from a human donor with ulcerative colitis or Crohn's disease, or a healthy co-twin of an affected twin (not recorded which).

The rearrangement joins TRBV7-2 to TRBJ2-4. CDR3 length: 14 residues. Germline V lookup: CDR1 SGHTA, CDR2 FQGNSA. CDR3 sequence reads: CASSLGMSRNIQYF.

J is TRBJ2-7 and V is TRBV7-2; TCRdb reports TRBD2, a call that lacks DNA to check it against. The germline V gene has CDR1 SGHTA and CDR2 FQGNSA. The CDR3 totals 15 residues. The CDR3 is CASSLRSGRDYEQYF.

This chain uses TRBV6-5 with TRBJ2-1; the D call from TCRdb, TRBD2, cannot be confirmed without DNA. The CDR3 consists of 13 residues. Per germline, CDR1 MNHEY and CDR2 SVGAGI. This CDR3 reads CASRRGGPHEQFF.

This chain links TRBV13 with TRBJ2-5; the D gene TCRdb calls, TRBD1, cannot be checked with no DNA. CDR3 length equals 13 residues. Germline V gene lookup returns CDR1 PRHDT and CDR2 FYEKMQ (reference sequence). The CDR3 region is CASSSPRQETQYF.

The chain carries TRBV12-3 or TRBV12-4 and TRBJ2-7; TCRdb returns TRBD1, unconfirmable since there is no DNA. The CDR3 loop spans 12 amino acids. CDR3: CASGGDSYEQYF.

The CDR3 spells CAISAGGDSYNEQFF. The chain recombines TRBV10-3 with TRBJ2-1; TCRdb's D call of TRBD1 is untestable without DNA. Germline V gene sequence: CDR1 ENHRY, CDR2 SYGVKD. This CDR3 is 15 amino acids long.

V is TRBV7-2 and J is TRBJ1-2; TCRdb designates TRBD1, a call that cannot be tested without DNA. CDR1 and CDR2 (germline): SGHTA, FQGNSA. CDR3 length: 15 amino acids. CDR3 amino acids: CASSLGRDRNYGYTF.

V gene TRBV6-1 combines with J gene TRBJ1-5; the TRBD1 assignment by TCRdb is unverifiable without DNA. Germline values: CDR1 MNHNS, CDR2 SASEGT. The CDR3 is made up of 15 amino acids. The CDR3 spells CASTGTGASNQPQHF.

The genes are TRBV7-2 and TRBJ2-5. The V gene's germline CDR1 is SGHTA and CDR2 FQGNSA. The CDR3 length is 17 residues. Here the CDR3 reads CASSLRHTLIIQETQYF.

The CDR3 loop is CASSSQGRDEQYF. The V and J genes are TRBV6-5 and TRBJ2-7; TCRdb designates TRBD1, a call that cannot be tested without DNA. CDR3 length: 13 amino acids. CDR1 is MNHEY and CDR2 is SVGAGI in the germline V gene.

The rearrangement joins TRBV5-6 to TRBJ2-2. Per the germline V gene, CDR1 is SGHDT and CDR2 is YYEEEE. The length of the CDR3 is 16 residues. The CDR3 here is CASRREKGANTGELFF.

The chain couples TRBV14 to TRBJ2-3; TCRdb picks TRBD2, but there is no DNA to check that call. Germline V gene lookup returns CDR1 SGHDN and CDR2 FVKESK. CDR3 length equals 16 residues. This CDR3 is CASSPLAGAPGDTQYF.

Here the CDR3 reads CASSPLEGPNTGELFF. The chain uses TRBV27 and TRBJ2-2; the D gene TCRdb calls, TRBD2, cannot be checked with no DNA. Germline-derived CDR1 and CDR2 are MNHEY and SMNVEV (reference sequence). The CDR3 is made up of 16 amino acids.

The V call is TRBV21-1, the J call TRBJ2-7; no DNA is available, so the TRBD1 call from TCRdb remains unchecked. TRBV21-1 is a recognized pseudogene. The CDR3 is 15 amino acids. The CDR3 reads CASLTRGQGTYEQYF.

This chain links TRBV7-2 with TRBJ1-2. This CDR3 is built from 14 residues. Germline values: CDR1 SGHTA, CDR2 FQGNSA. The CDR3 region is CASSAVAGSYGYTF.

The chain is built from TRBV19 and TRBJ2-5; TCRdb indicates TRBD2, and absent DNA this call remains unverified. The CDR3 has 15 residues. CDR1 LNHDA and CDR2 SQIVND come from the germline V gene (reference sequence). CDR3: CASGPGLAGSETQYF.

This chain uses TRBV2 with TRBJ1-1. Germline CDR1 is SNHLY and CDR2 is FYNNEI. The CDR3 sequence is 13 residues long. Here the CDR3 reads CASSEGMNTEAFF.

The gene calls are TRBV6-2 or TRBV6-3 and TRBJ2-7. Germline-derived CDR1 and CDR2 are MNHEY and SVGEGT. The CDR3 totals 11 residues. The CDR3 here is CASSYSSEQYF.

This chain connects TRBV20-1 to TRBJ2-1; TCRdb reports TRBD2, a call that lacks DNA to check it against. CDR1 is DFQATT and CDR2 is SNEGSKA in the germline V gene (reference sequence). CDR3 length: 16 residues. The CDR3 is CSARGEPPLAGNEQFF.

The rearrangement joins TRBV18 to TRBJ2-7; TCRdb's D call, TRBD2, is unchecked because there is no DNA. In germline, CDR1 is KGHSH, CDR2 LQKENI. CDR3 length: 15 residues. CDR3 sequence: CASSPTSSKSYEQYF. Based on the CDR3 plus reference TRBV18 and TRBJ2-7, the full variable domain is NAGVMQNPRHLVRRRGQEARLRCSPMKGHSHVYWYRQLPEEGLKFMVYLQKENIIDESGMPKERFSAEFPKEGPSILRIQQVVRGDSAAYFCASSPTSSKSYEQYFGPGTRLTVT.

This chain's CDR3 is CASSLEVRLMNTEAFF. V gene TRBV5-1 combines with J gene TRBJ1-1. The CDR3 is 16 amino acids. CDR1 and CDR2 (germline): SGHRS, YFSETQ.